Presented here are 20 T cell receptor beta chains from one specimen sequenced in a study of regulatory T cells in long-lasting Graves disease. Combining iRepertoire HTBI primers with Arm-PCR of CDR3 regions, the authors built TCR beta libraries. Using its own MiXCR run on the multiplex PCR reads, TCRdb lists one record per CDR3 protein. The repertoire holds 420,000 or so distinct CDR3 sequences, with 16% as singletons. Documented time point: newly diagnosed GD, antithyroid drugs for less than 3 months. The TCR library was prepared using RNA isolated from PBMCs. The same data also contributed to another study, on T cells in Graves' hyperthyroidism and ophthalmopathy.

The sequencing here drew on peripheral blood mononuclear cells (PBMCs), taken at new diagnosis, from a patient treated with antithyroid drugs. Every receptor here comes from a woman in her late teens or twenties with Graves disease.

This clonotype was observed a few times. The CDR3 loop is CASTGQRFTGELFF. CDR3 sequence (DNA): TGTGCCAGCACCGGACAGAGATTCACCGGGGAGCTGTTTTTT. The chain employs TRBV25-1 and TRBJ2-2; D is possibly TRBD1 (6 bases). The CDR3 has 14 residues. Germline assignment: CDR1 MGHDK and CDR2 SYGVNS. Trimming stripped 7 bases from V and 4 bases from J, with 13 bases between.

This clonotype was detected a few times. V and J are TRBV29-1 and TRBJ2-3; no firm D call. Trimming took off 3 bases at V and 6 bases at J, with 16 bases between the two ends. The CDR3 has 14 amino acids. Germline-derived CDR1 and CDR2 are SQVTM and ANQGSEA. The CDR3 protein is CSVEGVLIRDTQYF. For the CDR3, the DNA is TGCAGCGTTGAGGGCGTATTGATCAGGGATACGCAGTATTTT.

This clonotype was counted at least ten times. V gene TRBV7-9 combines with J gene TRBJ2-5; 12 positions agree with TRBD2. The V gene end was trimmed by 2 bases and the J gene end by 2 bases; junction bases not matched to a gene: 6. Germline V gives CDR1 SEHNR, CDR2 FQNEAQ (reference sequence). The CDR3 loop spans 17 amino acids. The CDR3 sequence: CASSLTSGRWVQETQYF. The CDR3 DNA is TGTGCCAGCAGCTTAACTAGCGGGAGGTGGGTTCAAGAGACCCAGTACTTC.

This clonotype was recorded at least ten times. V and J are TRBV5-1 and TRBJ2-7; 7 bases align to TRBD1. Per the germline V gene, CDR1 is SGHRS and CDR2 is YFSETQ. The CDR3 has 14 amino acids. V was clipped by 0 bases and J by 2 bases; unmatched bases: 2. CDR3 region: CASSLGGQAYEQYF. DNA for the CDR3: TGCGCCAGCAGCTTGGGCGGACAGGCCTACGAGCAGTACTTC.

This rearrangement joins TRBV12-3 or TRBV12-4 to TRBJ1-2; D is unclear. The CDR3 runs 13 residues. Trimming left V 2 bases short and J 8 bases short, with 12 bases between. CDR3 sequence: CASSLIPVDGYTF. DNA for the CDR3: TGTGCCAGCAGTTTAATCCCGGTTGACGGCTACACCTTC.

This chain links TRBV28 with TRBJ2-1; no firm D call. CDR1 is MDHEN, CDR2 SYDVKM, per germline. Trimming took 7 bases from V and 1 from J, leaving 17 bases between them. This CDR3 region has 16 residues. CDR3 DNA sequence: TGTGCCAGCAATTCGTTTACGGGTGCTTCCTACAATGAGCAGTTCTTC. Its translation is CASNSFTGASYNEQFF.

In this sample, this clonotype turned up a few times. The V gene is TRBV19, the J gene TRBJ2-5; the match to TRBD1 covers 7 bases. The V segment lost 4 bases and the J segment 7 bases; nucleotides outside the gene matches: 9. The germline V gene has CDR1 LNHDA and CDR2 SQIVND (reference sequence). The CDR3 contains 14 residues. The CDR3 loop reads CASSTETGVGTQYF. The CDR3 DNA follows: TGTGCCAGTAGTACGGAAACAGGGGTAGGGACCCAGTACTTC.

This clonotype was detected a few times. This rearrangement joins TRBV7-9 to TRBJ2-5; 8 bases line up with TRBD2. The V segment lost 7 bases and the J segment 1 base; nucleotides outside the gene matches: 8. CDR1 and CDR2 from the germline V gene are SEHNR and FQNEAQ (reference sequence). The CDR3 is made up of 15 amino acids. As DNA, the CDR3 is TGTGCCAGCAACAAGGGACTAGATATCCAAGAGACCCAGTACTTC. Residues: CASNKGLDIQETQYF.

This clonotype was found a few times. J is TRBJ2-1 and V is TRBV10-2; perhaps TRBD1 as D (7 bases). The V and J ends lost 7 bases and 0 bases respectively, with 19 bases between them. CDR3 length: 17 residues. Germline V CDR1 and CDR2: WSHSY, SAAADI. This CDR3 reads CASTLRGAPSSYNEQFF. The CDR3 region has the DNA TGCGCCAGCACCCTCAGGGGGGCGCCGAGCTCCTACAATGAGCAGTTCTTC.

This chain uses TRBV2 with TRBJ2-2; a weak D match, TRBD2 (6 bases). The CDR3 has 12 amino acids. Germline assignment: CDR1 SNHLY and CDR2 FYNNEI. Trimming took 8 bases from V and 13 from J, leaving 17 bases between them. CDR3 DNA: TGTGCCAGCGGGACTTCGTCAGGTCGGCTGTTTTTT. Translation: CASGTSSGRLFF.

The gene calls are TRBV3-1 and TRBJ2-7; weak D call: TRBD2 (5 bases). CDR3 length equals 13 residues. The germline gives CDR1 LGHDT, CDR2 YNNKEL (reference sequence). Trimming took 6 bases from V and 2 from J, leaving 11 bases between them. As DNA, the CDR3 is TGTGCCAGCAGTACTCGGGGAACCTACGAGCAGTACTTC. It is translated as CASSTRGTYEQYF.

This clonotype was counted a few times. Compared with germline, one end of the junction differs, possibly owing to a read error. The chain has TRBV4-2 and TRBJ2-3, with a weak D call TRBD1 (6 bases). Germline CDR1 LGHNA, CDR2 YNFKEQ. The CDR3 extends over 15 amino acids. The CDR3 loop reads CASSKEQGSTDTQYF. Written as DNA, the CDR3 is TGTGCCAGCAGCAAAGAACAGGGAAGCACAGATACGCAGTATTTT.

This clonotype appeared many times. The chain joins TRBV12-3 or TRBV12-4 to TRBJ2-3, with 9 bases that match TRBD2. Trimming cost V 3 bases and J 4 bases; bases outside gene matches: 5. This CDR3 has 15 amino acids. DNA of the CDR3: TGTGCCAGCAGTTTCTTTAGCGGGAGCCCAGATACGCAGTATTTT. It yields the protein CASSFFSGSPDTQYF.

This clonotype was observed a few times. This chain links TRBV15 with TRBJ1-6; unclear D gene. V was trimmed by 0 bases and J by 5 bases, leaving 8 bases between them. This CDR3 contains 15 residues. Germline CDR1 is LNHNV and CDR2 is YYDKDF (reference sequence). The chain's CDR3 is CATSRDQTNNSPLHF. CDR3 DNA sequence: TGTGCCACCAGCAGAGATCAAACTAATAATTCACCCCTCCACTTT.

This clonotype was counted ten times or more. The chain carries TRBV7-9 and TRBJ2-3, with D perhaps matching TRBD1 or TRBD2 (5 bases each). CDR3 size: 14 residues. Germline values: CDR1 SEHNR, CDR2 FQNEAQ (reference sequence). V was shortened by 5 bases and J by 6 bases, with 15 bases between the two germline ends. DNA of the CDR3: TGTGCCAGCAGCCCCGTAATGGGGGTTGATACGCAGTATTTT. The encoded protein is CASSPVMGVDTQYF. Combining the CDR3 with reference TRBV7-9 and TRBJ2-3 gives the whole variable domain DTGVSQNPRHKITKRGQNVTFRCDPISEHNRLYWYRQTLGQGPEFLTYFQNEAQLEKSRLLSDRFSAERPKGSFSTLEIQRTEQGDSAMYLCASSPVMGVDTQYFGPGTRLTVL.

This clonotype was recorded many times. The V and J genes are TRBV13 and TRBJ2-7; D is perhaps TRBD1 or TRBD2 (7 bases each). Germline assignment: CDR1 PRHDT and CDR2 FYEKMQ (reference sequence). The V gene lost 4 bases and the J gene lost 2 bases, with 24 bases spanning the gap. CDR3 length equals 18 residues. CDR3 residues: CASSSDTGASGGPYEQYF. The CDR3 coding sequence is TGTGCCAGCAGCTCGGATACAGGGGCCTCGGGAGGTCCCTACGAGCAGTACTTC.

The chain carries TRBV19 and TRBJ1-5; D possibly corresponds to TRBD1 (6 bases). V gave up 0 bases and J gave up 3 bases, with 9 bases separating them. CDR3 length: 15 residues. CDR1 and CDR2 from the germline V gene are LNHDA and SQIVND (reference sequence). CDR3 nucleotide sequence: TGTGCCAGTAGTATAGATCGACAGGCCAATCAGCCCCAGCATTTT. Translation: CASSIDRQANQPQHF.

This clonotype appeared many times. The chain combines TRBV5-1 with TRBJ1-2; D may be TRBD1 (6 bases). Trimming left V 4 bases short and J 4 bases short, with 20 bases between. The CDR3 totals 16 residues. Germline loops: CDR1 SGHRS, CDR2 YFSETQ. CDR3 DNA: TGCGCCAGCAGCGACCCCGACAGGCGACCCATCTATGGCTACACCTTC. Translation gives CASSDPDRRPIYGYTF.

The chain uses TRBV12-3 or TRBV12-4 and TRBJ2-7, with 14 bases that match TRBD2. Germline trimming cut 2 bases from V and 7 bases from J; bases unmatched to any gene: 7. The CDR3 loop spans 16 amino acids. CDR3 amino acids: CASSLRTGLAGEEQYF. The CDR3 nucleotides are TGTGCCAGCAGTTTAAGAACGGGACTAGCGGGAGAAGAGCAGTACTTC.

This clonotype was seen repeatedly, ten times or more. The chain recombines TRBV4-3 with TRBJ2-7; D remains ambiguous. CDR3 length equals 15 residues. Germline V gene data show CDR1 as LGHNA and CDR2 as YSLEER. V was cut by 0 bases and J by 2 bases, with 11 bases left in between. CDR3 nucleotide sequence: TGCGCCAGCAGCCAAGAGATCTACGGTACCTACGAGCAGTACTTC. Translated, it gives CASSQEIYGTYEQYF.